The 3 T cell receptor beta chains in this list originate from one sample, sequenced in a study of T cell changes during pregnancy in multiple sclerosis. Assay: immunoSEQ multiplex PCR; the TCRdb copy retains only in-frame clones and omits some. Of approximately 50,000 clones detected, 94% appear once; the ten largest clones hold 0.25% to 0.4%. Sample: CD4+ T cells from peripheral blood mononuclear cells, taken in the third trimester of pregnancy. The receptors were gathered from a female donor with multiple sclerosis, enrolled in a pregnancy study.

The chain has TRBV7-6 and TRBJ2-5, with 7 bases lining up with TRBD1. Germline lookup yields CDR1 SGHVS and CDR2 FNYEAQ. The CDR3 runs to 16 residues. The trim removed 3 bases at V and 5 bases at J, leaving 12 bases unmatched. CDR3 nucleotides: TGTGCCAGCAGCTTTCCTAAACAGGGGCTGGGGGAGACCCAGTACTTC. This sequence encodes CASSFPKQGLGETQYF.

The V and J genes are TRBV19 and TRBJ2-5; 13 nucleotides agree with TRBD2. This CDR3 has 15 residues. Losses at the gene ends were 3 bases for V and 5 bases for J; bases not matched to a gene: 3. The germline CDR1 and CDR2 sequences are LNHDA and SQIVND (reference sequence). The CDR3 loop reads CASSMGTSGTETQYF. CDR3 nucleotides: TGTGCCAGTAGTATGGGGACTAGCGGGACGGAGACCCAGTACTTC. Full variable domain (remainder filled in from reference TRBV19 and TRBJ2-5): DGGITQSPKYLFRKEGQNVTLSCEQNLNHDAMYWYRQDPGQGLRLIYYSQIVNDFQKGDIAEGYSVSREKKESFPLTVTSAQKNPTAFYLCASSMGTSGTETQYFGPGTRLLVL.

The CDR3 nucleotides are TGTGCCAGCAGCTTGAGACAGGGGCGAGGGGACACTGAAGCTTTCTTT. Protein: CASSLRQGRGDTEAFF. The chain carries TRBV5-4 and TRBJ1-1; 8 bases are shared with TRBD1. The CDR3 runs to 16 residues. Per germline, CDR1 SGHNT and CDR2 YYREEE (reference sequence). Trimming removed 1 base from V and 3 bases from J; junction bases left unmatched: 8.